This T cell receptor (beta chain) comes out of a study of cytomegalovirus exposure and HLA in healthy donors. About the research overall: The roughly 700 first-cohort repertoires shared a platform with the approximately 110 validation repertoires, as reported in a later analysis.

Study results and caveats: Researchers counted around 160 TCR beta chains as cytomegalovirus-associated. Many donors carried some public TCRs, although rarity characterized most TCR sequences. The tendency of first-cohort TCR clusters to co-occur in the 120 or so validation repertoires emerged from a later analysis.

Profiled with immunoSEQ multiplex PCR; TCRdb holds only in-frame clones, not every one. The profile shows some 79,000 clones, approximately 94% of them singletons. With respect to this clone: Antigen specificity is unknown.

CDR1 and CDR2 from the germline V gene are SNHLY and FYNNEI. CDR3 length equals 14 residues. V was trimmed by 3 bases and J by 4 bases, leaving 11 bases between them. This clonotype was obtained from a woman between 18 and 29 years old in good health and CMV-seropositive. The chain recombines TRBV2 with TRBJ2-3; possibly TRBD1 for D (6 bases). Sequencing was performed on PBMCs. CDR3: CASSDFAGADTQYF. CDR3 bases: TGTGCCAGCAGTGATTTTGCAGGGGCAGATACGCAGTATTTT.